This entry lists 24 T cell receptor beta chains sequenced from one sample in a study of response to subunit inactivated influenza vaccine. TCRdb re-called the RT-PCR reads with MiXCR, one entry per CDR3 protein. The sample has more than 400,000 distinct CDR3 sequences, approximately 10% seen once; the top ten hold 9.5% to 15%. The sample was PBMCs from blood, taken about 40 days after vaccination. The receptors were sampled from a man aged 50-60 years who received an inactivated influenza vaccine.

This clonotype was observed a few times. The chain carries TRBV10-2 and TRBJ2-7; D may match TRBD1 or TRBD2 (5 bases each). Trimming took off 4 bases at V and 2 bases at J, with 12 bases between the two ends. Germline V lookup: CDR1 WSHSY, CDR2 SAAADI. The CDR3 is made up of 14 amino acids. In nucleotides, the CDR3 is TGCGCCAGCAGTGTCCCCCGGGACCCCTACGAGCAGTACTTC. Protein: CASSVPRDPYEQYF.

The V and J genes are TRBV20-1 and TRBJ2-7; TRBD2 aligns across 10 bases. Per germline, CDR1 DFQATT and CDR2 SNEGSKA (reference sequence). The CDR3 totals 15 residues. The J segment lost 2 bases and the V segment lost 0 bases, leaving 4 bases of the junction unmatched. The CDR3 DNA sequence: TGCAGTGCTAGAGATCCGAGCGGGAGGGCCTACGAGCAGTACTTC. Its protein is CSARDPSGRAYEQYF.

The gene calls are TRBV28 and TRBJ2-1, with 10 nucleotides matching TRBD2. Germline assignment: CDR1 MDHEN and CDR2 SYDVKM. The ends lost 9 bases at V and 7 bases at J; junction bases unmatched: 9. This CDR3 is 14 amino acids long. The CDR3 sequence is CASLGLAIGNEQFF. CDR3 in DNA: TGTGCCAGTTTGGGACTAGCGATTGGGAATGAGCAGTTCTTC.

At least ten counts were recorded for this clonotype. CDR3 in DNA: TGCGCCAGCGCCCCTGGAAGGCTTGGAGTCACCTACGAGCAGTACTTC. As protein: CASAPGRLGVTYEQYF. The V call is TRBV5-1, the J call TRBJ2-7; the D is unclear. V was pared by 7 bases and J by 2 bases, with 22 bases between. Germline V gene data show CDR1 as SGHRS and CDR2 as YFSETQ. There are 16 residues in the CDR3.

This CDR3 reads CASSRDRASNQPQHF. The CDR3 coding sequence is TGTGCCAGCAGCAGGGACAGGGCTAGCAATCAGCCCCAGCATTTT. The chain links TRBV7-8 to TRBJ1-5; 9 nucleotides agree with TRBD1. Losses at the gene ends were 5 bases for V and 0 bases for J; bases not matched to a gene: 2. The CDR3 runs 15 residues. Germline V CDR1 and CDR2: SGHVS, FQNEAQ.

This clonotype came up many times. This chain uses TRBV2 with TRBJ2-1; D might be TRBD2 (5 bases). The CDR3 runs to 12 residues. The germline gives CDR1 SNHLY, CDR2 FYNNEI. Deletions cut 8 bases from V and 7 bases from J, with 12 bases between. CDR3 sequence reads: CASVSLANEQFF. CDR3 nucleotides: TGTGCCAGCGTGTCCTTAGCGAATGAGCAGTTCTTC.

There are a few counts of this clonotype. The V gene is TRBV12-3 or TRBV12-4, the J gene TRBJ1-1; D uncertain. This CDR3 is built from 16 residues. The ends were cut back, 6 bases at V and 0 bases at J, with 17 bases in the middle. The CDR3 sequence: CASRKGSLGMNTEAFF. In DNA, the CDR3 is TGTGCCAGCAGAAAAGGGAGTTTGGGGATGAACACTGAAGCTTTCTTT.

This clonotype was observed at least ten times. The chain employs TRBV4-2 and TRBJ2-7; D tentatively reads TRBD1 or TRBD2 (5 bases each). CDR1 is LGHNA, CDR2 YNFKEQ, per germline. V was cut by 3 bases and J by 0 bases, with 9 bases left in between. This CDR3 contains 14 residues. CDR3 residues: CASSQGRSSYEQYF. As DNA, the CDR3 is TGTGCCAGCAGCCAGGGACGGTCCTCCTACGAGCAGTACTTC.

Ten or more counts support this clonotype. The rearrangement joins TRBV12-3 or TRBV12-4 to TRBJ2-4; D might be TRBD1 (5 bases). Trimming removed 6 bases at V and 0 bases at J, with 12 bases between. The CDR3 loop spans 15 amino acids. The CDR3 DNA sequence: TGTGCCAGCAGGCCCAGGGTCCTAGCCAAAAACATTCAGTACTTC. Translating it yields CASRPRVLAKNIQYF.

The DNA of the CDR3 is TGCAGCGTTGGGGGGACTAGCGGGATGAGCTACAATGAGCAGTTCTTC. Its protein product is CSVGGTSGMSYNEQFF. The V gene is TRBV29-1, the J gene TRBJ2-1; TRBD2 aligns across 13 bases. The CDR3 spans 16 residues. CDR1 and CDR2 from the germline V gene are SQVTM and ANQGSEA. Unmatched junction bases numbered 6, after V lost 4 bases and J lost 3 bases.

In its sample, this clonotype was seen a few times. The rearrangement links TRBV20-1 to TRBJ1-1; possibly TRBD1 for D (5 bases). Germline V gives CDR1 DFQATT, CDR2 SNEGSKA (reference sequence). V shed 3 bases and J shed 0 bases, with 11 bases lying between them. The CDR3 extends over 14 amino acids. DNA for the CDR3: TGCAGTGCTAGTTGGGGGAACATGAACACTGAAGCTTTCTTT. It translates to CSASWGNMNTEAFF.

A few counts support this clonotype. The rearrangement joins TRBV7-4 to TRBJ1-4; TRBD1 might be the D (5 bases). Germline CDR1 is SGHVT and CDR2 is SQSDAQ. The length of the CDR3 is 15 residues. Trimming left V 1 base short and J 7 bases short, with 13 bases between. CDR3 sequence (DNA): TGTGCCAGCAGCTTAGGACTTCCTAGGGGTGAAAAACTGTTTTTT. Translating gives CASSLGLPRGEKLFF.

This clonotype was seen only a few times. The chain joins TRBV10-2 to TRBJ2-7; D is unresolved. The CDR3 is made up of 16 amino acids. Trimming took off 1 base at V and 0 bases at J, with 13 bases between the two ends. Germline values: CDR1 WSHSY, CDR2 SAAADI. The DNA of the CDR3 is TGCGCCAGCAGTGAGTGGGCAGGCCGATTCTCCTACGAGCAGTACTTC. Its translation: CASSEWAGRFSYEQYF.

This clonotype was counted only a few times. The rearrangement joins TRBV7-2 to TRBJ1-2, with D possibly TRBD1 on 5 matching bases. CDR3 length equals 13 residues. CDR1 is SGHTA and CDR2 is FQGNSA in the germline V gene. Trimming removed 8 bases from V and 8 bases from J, with 18 bases in between. CDR3 sequence (DNA): TGTGCCAGCCAGAAGGTGTCAGGGCGCGGCTACACCTTC. Protein sequence: CASQKVSGRGYTF.

This clonotype was detected a few times. The chain carries TRBV6-5 and TRBJ2-3; the D gene is possibly TRBD2 (5 bases). The ends were cut back, 3 bases at V and 2 bases at J, with 12 bases in the middle. The CDR3 is made up of 15 amino acids. CDR1 and CDR2 (germline): MNHEY, SVGAGI. CDR3 DNA: TGTGCCAGCAGTTATCAGCGGAGAACCACAGATACGCAGTATTTT. Protein: CASSYQRRTTDTQYF.

This clonotype was seen many times. V usage is TRBV11-2 and J usage is TRBJ2-3; D possibly corresponds to TRBD1 (6 bases). The CDR3 extends over 13 amino acids. Germline values: CDR1 SGHAT, CDR2 FQNNGV. Trimming removed 2 bases from V and 4 bases from J, with 7 bases in between. The CDR3: CASSLPGADTQYF. As DNA, the CDR3 is TGTGCCAGCAGCTTACCAGGGGCAGATACGCAGTATTTT.

This chain joins TRBV12-3 or TRBV12-4 and TRBJ2-3, with 10 bases that match TRBD2. With V trimmed by 6 bases and J by 2 bases, 8 bases remained unmatched. The CDR3 is 16 residues long. CDR3 nucleotide sequence: TGTGCCAGCAGCTACTCCGGGACTAGCGCCACAGATACGCAGTATTTT. It translates to CASSYSGTSATDTQYF.

At least ten counts were recorded for this clonotype. The chain has TRBV18 and TRBJ2-3; TRBD2 is a possible D gene (6 bases). Germline lookup yields CDR1 KGHSH and CDR2 LQKENI. V shed 5 bases and J shed 0 bases, with 9 bases lying between them. The length of the CDR3 is 14 residues. CDR3 loop: CASSAGTSTDTQYF. The CDR3 DNA is TGTGCCAGCTCAGCAGGGACTAGCACAGATACGCAGTATTTT. Combining the CDR3 with reference TRBV18 and TRBJ2-3 gives the whole variable domain NAGVMQNPRHLVRRRGQEARLRCSPMKGHSHVYWYRQLPEEGLKFMVYLQKENIIDESGMPKERFSAEFPKEGPSILRIQQVVRGDSAAYFCASSAGTSTDTQYFGPGTRLTVL.

The chain combines TRBV25-1 with TRBJ1-5, with a tentative D call TRBD1 (5 bases). Germline CDR1 reads MGHDK; CDR2 reads SYGVNS. The CDR3 has 12 amino acids. Trimming took off 4 bases at V and 7 bases at J, with 8 bases between the two ends. The CDR3 spells CASSVRGQPQHF. CDR3 in DNA: TGTGCCAGCAGTGTGAGGGGACAGCCCCAGCATTTT.

The chain is built from TRBV4-1 and TRBJ2-5; D tentatively fits TRBD1 or TRBD2 (5 bases each). The CDR3 runs 15 residues. Germline lookup yields CDR1 MGHRA and CDR2 YSYEKL. Trimming took 4 bases from V and 5 from J, leaving 17 bases between them. The CDR3 region is CASSPPGTNSETQYF. In DNA, the CDR3 is TGCGCCAGCAGCCCCCCCGGGACGAATTCGGAGACCCAGTACTTC.

This clonotype has ten or more counts. The chain uses TRBV24-1 and TRBJ2-6; 9 bases match TRBD1. CDR1 and CDR2 (germline): KGHDR, SFDVKD. The CDR3 is made up of 16 amino acids. Trimming took 9 bases from V and 0 from J; bases not matched to a gene: 5. The CDR3 here is CATAGTGHSGANVLTF. CDR3 nucleotides: TGTGCCACCGCCGGGACAGGGCACTCTGGGGCCAACGTCCTGACTTTC.

This clonotype occurred a few times. This chain connects TRBV7-7 to TRBJ2-2, with D possibly being TRBD2 (5 bases). There are 16 residues in the CDR3. CDR1 is SSHAT and CDR2 is FNYEAQ in the germline V gene (reference sequence). V lost 5 bases and J lost 1, with 14 bases in between. The CDR3 loop reads CASSPRSSVNTGELFF. CDR3 DNA sequence: TGTGCCAGCAGCCCTCGGAGTAGCGTGAACACCGGGGAGCTGTTTTTT.

This sequence joins TRBV3-1 and TRBJ1-4; 7 bases map to TRBD1. Unmatched junction bases numbered 14, after V lost 6 bases and J lost 4 bases. CDR3 size: 17 residues. Germline CDR1 reads LGHDT; CDR2 reads YNNKEL (reference sequence). DNA for the CDR3: TGTGCCAGCAGGGATTCCGGGACAGCCTTCCTTAATGAAAAACTGTTTTTT. Translated: CASRDSGTAFLNEKLFF.

This clonotype has more than one count but fewer than ten. This chain connects TRBV2 to TRBJ2-1, with D uncertain. V lost 0 bases to trimming and J lost 8 bases, with 8 bases between them. This CDR3 has 13 amino acids. CDR1 and CDR2 from the germline V gene are SNHLY and FYNNEI. CDR3 amino acids: CASSEALLDEQFF. Written as DNA, the CDR3 is TGTGCCAGCAGTGAAGCGCTTTTGGATGAGCAGTTCTTC.